This T cell receptor beta chain emerged from a study of blood T cells in healthy people across ages. The CDR3 has 14 residues. Germline values: CDR1 SGHTA, CDR2 FQGNSA. Trimming shortened V by 2 bases and J by 4 bases, and 11 bases separated the two germline ends. This clonotype has just a few counts. A sample-barcoded 5' primer and a J-beta primer mix were used in a second PCR of about 7 to 12 cycles. TCRdb reprocessed the 5' RACE reads via MiXCR and lists one record per CDR3 protein. The data show approximately 1,000,000 distinct CDR3 sequences, around two fifths seen once. The gene calls are TRBV7-2 and TRBJ1-2, with a tentative D call TRBD1 (5 bases). The sequenced material came from blood. The origin of this receptor is a man between 18 and 35 years old in good health. The CDR3 loop is CASSLIGAAYGYTF. CDR3 DNA: TGTGCCAGCAGCTTAATAGGGGCTGCCTATGGCTACACCTTC.